This record covers a single T cell receptor (beta chain). This record comes from a study of blood T cell repertoires in COVID-19. For the study at large: Donors in the United States, Italy and Spain gave samples during acute or convalescent COVID-19.

This CDR3 comprises 19 residues. V gave up 0 bases and J gave up 7 bases; unmatched junction bases: 17. The germline V gene has CDR1 LGHNA and CDR2 YSLEER. Method: immunoSEQ multiplex PCR; TCRdb's copy keeps in-frame clones and lacks some. The table includes roughly 400,000 clones, approximately 91% detected once. V gene TRBV4-3 combines with J gene TRBJ1-5; 8 bases map to TRBD1. Material: PBMCs or T cells enriched from blood (not recorded which). This TCR was recovered from a young woman who had been exposed to COVID-19. CDR3 region: CASSQDRLPMTGAWQPQHF. The CDR3, as DNA: TGCGCCAGCAGCCAAGACCGTCTCCCCATGACAGGGGCTTGGCAGCCCCAGCATTTT.